This T cell receptor beta chain was sequenced during a study of vaccination effects on CD4 cells after COVID-19. In its sample, this clone was seen once. The antigen is undetermined. The data were produced by immunoSEQ multiplex PCR, yet TCRdb's version contains in-frame clones alone and is incomplete. Here the sample spans tens of thousands of clones, over 70% being singletons. Antigen-specific CD4+ T cells were first expanded with viral peptide pools by the ViraFEST assay and only then sequenced. Scientists isolated CD4+ T cells after a roughly 9-day culture period ended. None of these healthy vaccinees had been infected with SARS-CoV-2 before vaccination. This TCR was recovered from a human donor who received a COVID-19 vaccine. The source was CD4+ T cells from PBMCs cultured with HCoV-OC43 spike peptides, collected before COVID-19 vaccination. The subset: HCoV-OC43 spike overlapping peptide pool stimulation.

The DNA of the CDR3 is TGTGCCAGCAGCCAATTACAGGGTACTGAAGCTTTCTTT. This encodes CASSQLQGTEAFF. The rearrangement uses TRBV7-2 and TRBJ1-1, with D possibly TRBD1 on 6 matching bases. There are 13 residues in the CDR3. V lost 5 bases, J lost 5 bases, and 12 bases lay in between. Germline values: CDR1 SGHTA, CDR2 FQGNSA.